This T cell receptor beta chain is from a study of CD8 T cells in Susac syndrome. After extraction with the RNeasy kit, about 0.5 to 1 ug of the RNA was reverse transcribed using random hexamers. Amplification of TCR beta CDR3 spanned 54 Vbeta and 13 Jbeta via immunoSEQ multiplex PCR. MiXCR, run by TCRdb on the immunoSEQ multiplex PCR reads, gives a single entry per CDR3 protein. Here the sample spans about 430,000 distinct CDR3 sequences, 85% to 90% being singletons. V lost 2 bases, J lost 8 bases, and 13 bases lay in between. CDR3 length: 14 amino acids. Sequencing input: CD8+ T cells from PBMCs. The chain uses TRBV12-3 or TRBV12-4 and TRBJ2-1; D assignment may be TRBD1 or TRBD2 (5 bases each). The receptor comes from a human donor with multiple sclerosis. The CDR3 reads CASSLFWDPDEQFF. The CDR3 DNA reads as TGTGCCAGCAGTTTATTTTGGGACCCGGATGAGCAGTTCTTC.